This T cell receptor (beta chain) was captured by sequencing in a study of blood T cell repertoires in COVID-19. Study information: Donors in the United States, Italy and Spain gave samples during acute or convalescent COVID-19. Sources were T cells, B-cell-depleted T cells, or PBMCs; the material itself was cDNA or gDNA.

There are 16 residues in the CDR3. CDR1 SGHVS and CDR2 FNYEAQ come from the germline V gene. V lost 1 base and J lost 2; bases outside the gene matches: 8. TCRdb's table, derived via immunoSEQ multiplex PCR, lists solely in-frame clones and lacks some. Here the sample spans roughly 70,000 clones, 75% to 90% being singletons. The clonotype comes from an elderly woman with active COVID-19. Specimen: peripheral blood. V gene TRBV7-6 combines with J gene TRBJ2-7, with 7 bases aligning to TRBD2. The CDR3 DNA is TGTGCCAGCAGCTTAGTTTTAGCGGGCTACACCTACGAGCAGTACTTC. Amino acids: CASSLVLAGYTYEQYF.